The clone carrying this T cell receptor beta chain was counted many times. The length of the CDR3 is 15 residues. Germline V gene sequence: CDR1 MDHEN, CDR2 SYDVKM. The V gene lost 5 bases and the J gene lost 1 base, with 14 bases spanning the gap. This sample stems from a study of low-dose radiotherapy and immunotherapy resistance in tumors. As to time point: before trial treatment. The therapy administered to donors comprised nivolumab, ipilimumab, aspirin, low-dose cyclophosphamide and low-dose radiotherapy. Advanced solid tumors lacking tumor-infiltrating lymphocytes characterized eligible patients. Covering alpha and beta chains, TRAV- and TRBV-specific primers were used for the first-strand cDNA. TCRs were amplified for roughly 22 PCR cycles with a constant-region primer and V-primer adapter. Via MiXCR, TCRdb re-called the reads, giving one row per CDR3 protein. The data contain about 82,000 distinct CDR3 sequences, about 19% of them singletons.

The chain carries TRBV28 and TRBJ2-5, with a tentative D call TRBD2 (6 bases). This material consisted of PBMCs, taken before treatment. This clonotype originated in a male donor with prostate cancer. The CDR3 protein is CASSPRVGGQETQYF. CDR3 nucleotides: TGTGCCAGCAGTCCAAGAGTGGGGGGCCAAGAGACCCAGTACTTC.